A selection of T cell receptor beta chains follows, all from one sample in a study of beta chain features in type 1 diabetes. Produced via immunoSEQ multiplex PCR; TCRdb's table is partial and in-frame only. Here the sample spans 300,000 to 400,000 clones, about 14% being singletons. The specimen was naive CD4+ T cells from blood. The receptor source for this set is a woman between 18 and 29 years old with type 1 diabetes. Both conserved end residues are part of each CDR3. A D gene is named only where the DNA matches it firmly. Size is omitted from some rows. Given values are once, few, many or a class for expanded clones.

size: few; J: TRBJ2-3; V: TRBV9; D: TRBD2; CDR3: CASSAIGSGRSYTQYF; DNA: TGTGCCAGCAGTGCCATAGGGAGCGGGAGGTCCTATACGCAGTATTTT
size: few; J: TRBJ1-3; V: TRBV23-1; D: NA; CDR3: CASIRNTIYF; DNA: TGCGCCAGCATAAGAAACACCATATATTTT
size: few; J: TRBJ1-2; V: TRBV18; D: TRBD1; CDR3: CASSPGQGSDYGYTF; DNA: TGTGCCAGCTCACCCGGACAGGGGAGCGACTATGGCTACACCTTC
size: NA; J: TRBJ2-2; V: TRBV7-2; D: NA; CDR3: CASSPQSYTGELFF; DNA: TGTGCCAGCAGCCCACAGAGTTACACCGGGGAGCTGTTTTTT
size: NA; J: TRBJ2-7; V: TRBV29-1; D: TRBD1; CDR3: CSVEKGFDSDRSSYEQYF; DNA: TGCAGCGTTGAAAAGGGCTTCGACTCGGACAGGTCCTCCTACGAGCAGTACTTC
size: few; J: TRBJ2-5; V: TRBV7-2; D: TRBD1; CDR3: CASSTRQGARQETQYF; DNA: TGTGCCAGCAGCACTCGTCAGGGGGCGAGGCAAGAGACCCAGTACTTC
size: few; J: TRBJ2-1; V: TRBV7-2; D: TRBD2; CDR3: CASSQTLAANEQFF; DNA: TGTGCCAGCAGCCAAACACTAGCGGCCAATGAGCAGTTCTTC
size: NA; J: TRBJ2-5; V: TRBV7-9; D: NA; CDR3: CASSSAERGTQYF; DNA: TGTGCCAGCAGCTCTGCCGAACGGGGGACCCAGTACTTC
size: few; J: TRBJ2-2; V: TRBV14; D: TRBD2; CDR3: CASSRGSSGTAGELFF; DNA: TGTGCCAGCAGCCGGGGGTCCAGCGGGACGGCCGGGGAGCTGTTTTTT
size: NA; J: TRBJ2-3; V: TRBV13; D: NA; CDR3: CASSLHGTDTQYF; DNA: TGTGCCAGCAGCTTACACGGGACAGATACGCAGTATTTT
size: many; J: TRBJ2-5; V: TRBV28; D: NA; CDR3: CASSLPEGTQYF; DNA: TGTGCCAGCAGTTTACCGGAGGGGACCCAGTACTTC